The 31 T cell receptor beta chains listed next were all sequenced from one sample in a study of T-cell reconstitution after alpha-beta-depleted transplantation in children. Using unique molecular identifiers, the investigators prepared the TCRbeta library. TCRdb called the PCR reads again in MiXCR, with one record for every CDR3 protein. Among approximately 250,000 distinct CDR3 sequences, about 8.8% were seen once, and the ten largest hold less than 6%. Sequencing used PBMCs from the stem cell graft donor, obtained from the stem cell graft. The receptors come from a human donor who donated a stem cell graft to a child with SCID.

This clonotype was seen repeatedly, ten times or more. This sequence joins TRBV7-2 and TRBJ2-7; D is uncertain. Germline CDR1 is SGHTA and CDR2 is FQGNSA. V shed 2 bases and J shed 1 base, with 9 bases lying between them. This CDR3 is 14 amino acids long. Here the CDR3 DNA reads TGTGCCAGCAGCTTAAGTTCAATTTCCTACGAGCAGTACTTC. It codes for CASSLSSISYEQYF.

This clonotype was detected many times. V is TRBV20-1 and J is TRBJ2-7; 10 bases map to TRBD1. CDR3 length: 13 amino acids. Germline V lookup: CDR1 DFQATT, CDR2 SNEGSKA (reference sequence). Trimming at V came to 4 bases and at J to 4 bases, leaving 4 bases not matched to a gene. The chain's CDR3 is CSATRDRGYEQYF. The CDR3 DNA is TGCAGTGCTACCCGGGACAGGGGTTACGAGCAGTACTTC.

This clonotype was recorded at least ten times. The chain uses TRBV9 and TRBJ1-6; tentatively, D is TRBD1 (6 bases). Germline CDR1 is SGDLS and CDR2 is YYNGEE. This CDR3 spans 17 amino acids. V gave up 0 bases and J gave up 7 bases, with 17 bases separating them. CDR3 sequence: CASSVGALWRGNSPLHF. The CDR3 DNA follows: TGTGCCAGCAGCGTAGGGGCCCTTTGGAGGGGGAATTCACCCCTCCACTTT.

At least ten counts were recorded for this clonotype. CDR3 nucleotides: TGTGCCAGCAGTTCGATGGGATACCAAGAGACCCAGTACTTC. This sequence encodes CASSSMGYQETQYF. The J gene is TRBJ2-5, the V gene TRBV28; D unclear. The ends were cut back, 4 bases at V and 0 bases at J, with 9 bases in the middle. CDR1 is MDHEN, CDR2 SYDVKM, per germline. The CDR3 has 14 residues.

This clonotype was detected ten times or more. V is TRBV12-3 or TRBV12-4 and J is TRBJ1-1, with D unresolved. The CDR3 extends over 11 amino acids. V lost 9 bases and J lost 1, with 6 bases in between. The CDR3 region has the DNA TGTGCCAGTGCAACGAACACTGAAGCTTTCTTT. Protein sequence: CASATNTEAFF.

This chain uses TRBV7-2 with TRBJ1-2; 7 nucleotides align to TRBD1. Looked up from germline, CDR1 is SGHTA and CDR2 is FQGNSA. V shed 11 bases and J 7 bases; nucleotides not matched to a gene: 16. This CDR3 is 14 amino acids long. CDR3 coding DNA: TGTGCCCTAGGAGGGACACCCGGGACAGTTGGCTACACCTTC. Translated: CALGGTPGTVGYTF.

As to this clonotype: It may be a read error: a sequence one base away is much more abundant. Lacking the conserved final phenylalanine or tryptophan, this CDR3 likely reflects a read error. The rearrangement joins TRBV12-3 or TRBV12-4 to TRBJ1-6; weak D call: TRBD1 (5 bases). V was shortened by 7 bases and J by 5 bases, with 12 bases between the two germline ends. This CDR3 is built from 14 residues. The CDR3 is CASTRDGHNSPLHL. Written as DNA, the CDR3 is TGTGCCAGCACCAGGGACGGGCATAATTCACCCCTCCACCTT.

The table lists this clonotype with many counts. V gene TRBV15 combines with J gene TRBJ1-5, with D maybe TRBD1 (5 bases). The germline gives CDR1 LNHNV, CDR2 YYDKDF (reference sequence). Trimming pared 2 bases from V and 4 bases from J, leaving 9 bases between. The CDR3 has 14 residues. The CDR3 is CATSRSTANQPQHF. CDR3 coding DNA: TGTGCCACCAGCAGATCGACAGCGAATCAGCCCCAGCATTTT.

The sample holds many counts of this clonotype. The chain is built from TRBV5-6 and TRBJ1-2; D gene ambiguous. Germline V CDR1 and CDR2: SGHDT, YYEEEE. V was pared by 2 bases and J by 6 bases, with 11 bases between. This CDR3 is built from 13 residues. The CDR3 DNA reads as TGTGCCAGCAGCTTTAACCGCTTAGATGGCTACACCTTC. It yields the protein CASSFNRLDGYTF.

This clonotype showed up many times. CDR3 coding DNA: TGCGCCAGCAGCTCCGGACAGGCCGGGCAAGAGACCCAGTACTTC. It translates to CASSSGQAGQETQYF. V usage is TRBV5-1 and J usage is TRBJ2-5, with 7 bases lining up with TRBD1. J lost 2 bases, V lost 3 bases, and 7 bases had no gene match. From germline, CDR1 is SGHRS and CDR2 YFSETQ. This CDR3 has 15 residues.

There are many counts of this clonotype. The chain has TRBV5-1 and TRBJ2-2, with 8 positions matching TRBD1. Trimming cost V 4 bases and J 3 bases; bases outside gene matches: 5. This CDR3 has 15 amino acids. The germline V gene encodes CDR1 SGHRS and CDR2 YFSETQ. The CDR3 region has the DNA TGCGCCAGCAGCGCACAGGGGGGAGACACCGGGGAGCTGTTTTTT. It is translated as CASSAQGGDTGELFF.

This clonotype was seen repeatedly, ten times or more. The gene calls are TRBV5-1 and TRBJ1-2; D ambiguous. Germline V gene sequence: CDR1 SGHRS, CDR2 YFSETQ. The V end was cut by 1 base, the J end by 1 base, with 8 bases between. The CDR3 sequence is 14 residues long. The CDR3 DNA follows: TGCGCCAGCAGCTTGCACCCGGATAACTATGGCTACACCTTC. Translation: CASSLHPDNYGYTF.

This clonotype occurred many times. The CDR3 loop reads CATGRTDTQYF. The CDR3 DNA follows: TGTGCTACCGGGAGGACAGATACGCAGTATTTT. The V gene is TRBV7-9, the J gene TRBJ2-3, with TRBD2 identical over 7 bases. CDR3 length equals 11 residues. Germline V gives CDR1 SEHNR, CDR2 FQNEAQ (reference sequence).

The sample holds many counts of this clonotype. The CDR3 DNA is TGTGCCAGCAGCCAAGGGGCCCCGGGGACTGAAGCTTTCTTT. Translated: CASSQGAPGTEAFF. The V and J genes are TRBV14 and TRBJ1-1; D remains ambiguous. V was cut by 1 base and J by 5 bases, with 11 bases left in between. Germline CDR1 reads SGHDN; CDR2 reads FVKESK. The CDR3 length is 14 residues.

This clonotype appeared many times. This chain links TRBV12-3 or TRBV12-4 with TRBJ2-5, with 11 bases identical to TRBD1. V lost 2 bases and J lost 2; bases outside the gene matches: 1. This CDR3 has 15 amino acids. The CDR3 DNA sequence: TGTGCCAGCAGTTTATGGGACAGGGGGCAAGAGACCCAGTACTTC. This encodes CASSLWDRGQETQYF.

This clonotype was recorded at least ten times. CDR3 bases: TGTGCCAGCAGCTTATCTCCGGGTAACCTTGCTTTCTTT. Its translation: CASSLSPGNLAFF. The rearrangement joins TRBV7-2 to TRBJ1-1, with D unclear. V dropped 2 bases and J dropped 11 bases, with 15 bases sitting between them. Germline CDR1 SGHTA, CDR2 FQGNSA. This CDR3 has 13 amino acids.

This clonotype was seen repeatedly, ten times or more. The genes are TRBV5-1 and TRBJ2-7; tentatively, D is TRBD1 (5 bases). The germline V gene has CDR1 SGHRS and CDR2 YFSETQ. The CDR3 extends over 15 amino acids. The germline V and J ends were trimmed by 0 bases and 9 bases, with 19 bases remaining between them. CDR3 amino acids: CASSLERTPVSGQYF. In DNA, the CDR3 is TGCGCCAGCAGCTTGGAACGGACACCGGTATCAGGGCAGTACTTC.

This chain connects TRBV10-3 to TRBJ2-7; 8 positions agree with TRBD1. Germline CDR1 is ENHRY and CDR2 is SYGVKD. This CDR3 is built from 15 residues. The trim removed 6 bases at V and 6 bases at J, leaving 13 bases unmatched. CDR3 bases: TGTGCCATCAGGGAGGGGGACAGGAGGAATGGCGAGCAGTACTTC. Translation: CAIREGDRRNGEQYF.

In this sample, this clonotype turned up many times. The V and J genes are TRBV12-3 or TRBV12-4 and TRBJ1-1; no clear D gene. V lost 0 bases to trimming and J lost 10 bases, with 9 bases between them. The CDR3 consists of 12 residues. The DNA of the CDR3 is TGTGCCAGCAGTTTAGCTAGAACCGGAGCTTTCTTT. It encodes CASSLARTGAFF.

Ten or more counts support this clonotype. The rearrangement links TRBV5-1 to TRBJ2-7; D gene ambiguous. Trimming removed 0 bases at V and 4 bases at J, with 8 bases between. This CDR3 has 13 amino acids. The germline gives CDR1 SGHRS, CDR2 YFSETQ. CDR3 in DNA: TGCGCCAGCAGCTTGGCCGCGAAATACGAGCAGTACTTC. Residues: CASSLAAKYEQYF. Variable domain in full (rest from reference TRBV5-1 and TRBJ2-7): KAGVTQTPRYLIKTRGQQVTLSCSPISGHRSVSWYQQTPGQGLQFLFEYFSETQRNKGNFPGRFSGRQFSNSRSEMNVSTLELGDSALYLCASSLAAKYEQYFGPGTRLTVT.

This clonotype was detected a few times. This chain uses TRBV30 with TRBJ1-1; no firm D call. V lost 0 bases and J 0 bases, leaving 5 bases between the germline ends. The CDR3 consists of 13 residues. Germline CDR1 is GTSNPN and CDR2 is SVGIG (reference sequence). In DNA form, the CDR3 reads TGTGCCTGGAGTGTAGGGCTGAACACTGAAGCTTTCTTT. Protein sequence: CAWSVGLNTEAFF.

The chain is built from TRBV7-2 and TRBJ2-5; D is unclear. This CDR3 contains 13 residues. V lost 3 bases, J lost 4 bases, and 9 bases lay in between. Germline CDR1 is SGHTA and CDR2 is FQGNSA. CDR3 DNA sequence: TGTGCCAGCAGCTTCAGTGGGCCAGAGACCCAGTACTTC. Its translation is CASSFSGPETQYF.

In this sample, this clonotype turned up many times. This chain connects TRBV6-5 to TRBJ1-2, with D possibly being TRBD1 (5 bases). The CDR3 is 14 residues long. Per germline, CDR1 MNHEY and CDR2 SVGAGI. The V end lost 2 bases, the J end lost 3 bases, and 10 bases lay between the germline ends. CDR3 DNA sequence: TGTGCCAGCAGTTACAGGGACGGCTACTATGGCTACACCTTC. This codes for CASSYRDGYYGYTF.

This clonotype was seen repeatedly, ten times or more. The chain carries TRBV5-1 and TRBJ1-4, with 8 bases that match TRBD1. Germline CDR1 SGHRS, CDR2 YFSETQ. Trimming removed 4 bases from V and 7 bases from J; junction bases left unmatched: 6. The CDR3 is 14 residues long. The CDR3 DNA follows: TGCGCCAGCAGCCCGGAGGGGACAGGTGAAAAACTGTTTTTT. Protein product: CASSPEGTGEKLFF.

The sample holds many counts of this clonotype. The CDR3 region has the DNA TGTGCCAGCAGTGGGAATGGGGCCAAAAACATTCAGTACTTC. Translated: CASSGNGAKNIQYF. The chain is built from TRBV2 and TRBJ2-4; D remains unclear. Germline V gene sequence: CDR1 SNHLY, CDR2 FYNNEI. The V gene lost 4 bases and the J gene lost 1 base, with 8 bases spanning the gap. This CDR3 comprises 14 residues.

This clonotype was observed a single time. A much larger clone sits a single nucleotide away, making a read error possible. The chain carries TRBV5-1 and TRBJ2-3; TRBD2 matches at 10 bases. This CDR3 region has 14 residues. Germline V CDR1 and CDR2: SGHRS, YFSETQ. CDR3 coding DNA: TGCGCCAGCAGCTTGCTAGCGGGGGACGATAAGCAGTATTTT. It translates to CASSLLAGDDKQYF.

This clonotype was seen repeatedly, ten times or more. V is TRBV20-1 and J is TRBJ2-3, with D tentatively TRBD2 (6 bases). The CDR3 spans 14 residues. Between the trimmed V and J ends, which lost 3 bases and 4 bases, there was a span of 14 bases. Germline-derived CDR1 and CDR2 are DFQATT and SNEGSKA (reference sequence). The CDR3 DNA sequence: TGCAGTGCTAGGATGGGCGGGGACGCAGATACGCAGTATTTT. It specifies CSARMGGDADTQYF.

For this clonotype: This may stem from a read error, because a much larger clone lies one nucleotide away. V gene TRBV29-1 combines with J gene TRBJ2-1, with D unclear. The CDR3 spans 10 residues. Germline-derived CDR1 and CDR2 are SQVTM and ANQGSEA. CDR3 residues: CSVVYNEQSF. The CDR3 DNA is TGCAGCGTTGTCTACAATGAGCAGTCCTTC.

This clonotype showed up many times. This chain connects TRBV4-1 to TRBJ1-1; D uncertain. The CDR3 totals 15 residues. V was trimmed by 6 bases and J by 5 bases, leaving 19 bases between them. Germline V gives CDR1 MGHRA, CDR2 YSYEKL. The DNA for the CDR3 is TGCGCCAGCAGTCGAGAGGAATTAGGGAGAACTGAAGCTTTCTTT. As protein: CASSREELGRTEAFF.

The sample holds many counts of this clonotype. V and J are TRBV12-3 or TRBV12-4 and TRBJ1-2; 9 bases match TRBD1. There are 14 residues in the CDR3. J was trimmed by 6 bases and V by 6 bases; bases with no gene match: 8. CDR3 nucleotide sequence: TGTGCCAGCAGATCGAGGGACAGGGCCCATGGCTACACCTTC. This gives the protein CASRSRDRAHGYTF.

This clonotype has at least ten counts. This chain links TRBV12-3 or TRBV12-4 with TRBJ2-7; D is possibly TRBD1 (6 bases). The CDR3 length is 14 residues. Trimming left V 5 bases short and J 4 bases short, with 15 bases between. The CDR3 DNA sequence: TGTGCCAGCAGTCAACCGGGACAAGCATACGAGCAGTACTTC. This gives the protein CASSQPGQAYEQYF.